One sample yielded the 26 T cell receptor beta chains listed below, sequenced in a study of blood T cell repertoires in COVID-19. Data came from immunoSEQ multiplex PCR; TCRdb stores just in-frame clones and leaves some out. Counted here are 90,000 to 120,000 clones, approximately 80% occurring once; the ten biggest clones make up about 3.3%. Material: peripheral blood. The receptors derive from an elderly woman with active or convalescent COVID-19.

The chain links TRBV7-2 to TRBJ2-7, with unresolved D. From germline, CDR1 is SGHTA and CDR2 FQGNSA. The CDR3 loop spans 11 amino acids. V lost 4 bases to trimming and J lost 3 bases, with 4 bases between them. CDR3 DNA sequence: TGTGCCAGCAGCTCCCACTACGAGCAGTACTTC. It codes for CASSSHYEQYF.

This sequence joins TRBV30 and TRBJ1-5; 7 bases are shared with TRBD1. V gave up 0 bases and J gave up 4 bases; unmatched junction bases: 3. Looked up from germline, CDR1 is GTSNPN and CDR2 is SVGIG (reference sequence). The CDR3 covers 14 residues. The CDR3 coding sequence is TGTGCCTGGAGTGTAGGACAGGATAATCAGCCCCAGCATTTT. Its protein is CAWSVGQDNQPQHF. Drawing the rest from reference TRBV30 and TRBJ1-5, the complete variable domain is SQTIHQWPATLVQPVGSPLSLECTVEGTSNPNLYWYRQAAGRGLQLLFYSVGIGQISSEVPQNLSASRPQDRQFILSSKKLLLSDSGFYLCAWSVGQDNQPQHFGDGTRLSIL.

The chain joins TRBV6-5 to TRBJ1-5; TRBD1 matches 8 bases. This CDR3 contains 15 residues. The junction had 6 bases not matched to a gene; V was cut back by 6 bases and J by 2 bases. Germline-derived CDR1 and CDR2 are MNHEY and SVGAGI. CDR3 loop: CASRTGAWGNQPQHF. CDR3 in DNA: TGTGCCAGCAGGACAGGGGCTTGGGGCAATCAGCCCCAGCATTTT.

The chain carries TRBV6-1 and TRBJ1-5; tentatively, D is TRBD1 (5 bases). The CDR3 spans 15 residues. Germline CDR1 reads MNHNS; CDR2 reads SASEGT. Trimming stripped 2 bases from V and 7 bases from J, with 15 bases between. The CDR3 sequence is CASSEFGDSLQPQHF. In DNA form, the CDR3 reads TGTGCCAGCAGTGAATTTGGTGACAGTTTACAGCCCCAGCATTTT.

The gene calls are TRBV28 and TRBJ2-7; 7 bases agree with TRBD1. The CDR3 runs to 14 residues. With V trimmed by 8 bases and J by 4 bases, 11 bases remained unmatched. Germline CDR1 and CDR2: MDHEN and SYDVKM. CDR3 amino acids: CASVIPGQKYEQYF. In DNA form, the CDR3 reads TGTGCCAGCGTCATTCCGGGACAGAAATACGAGCAGTACTTC.

The CDR3 region has the DNA TGTGCCAGCAGCTTAGTTTATCGCGGGAAGGCCTACAATGAGCAGTTCTTC. Protein: CASSLVYRGKAYNEQFF. The V and J genes are TRBV7-9 and TRBJ2-1; D is possibly TRBD2 (6 bases). CDR3 length: 17 residues. Germline-derived CDR1 and CDR2 are SEHNR and FQNEAQ (reference sequence). Trimming left V 1 base short and J 2 bases short, with 15 bases between.

This chain joins TRBV18 and TRBJ1-2; D remains unclear. Deletions cut 3 bases from V and 7 bases from J, with 9 bases between. The CDR3 length is 12 residues. CDR1 KGHSH and CDR2 LQKENI come from the germline V gene. CDR3 in DNA: TGTGCCAGCTCACCGCTGAGTGGTGGCTACACCTTC. Translating gives CASSPLSGGYTF.

The rearrangement joins TRBV29-1 to TRBJ1-3, with 7 nucleotides matching TRBD1. CDR1 and CDR2 (germline): SQVTM, ANQGSEA. This CDR3 contains 14 residues. Trimming removed 7 bases from V and 1 base from J; junction bases left unmatched: 7. CDR3 sequence (DNA): TGCAGCGCCAGCCGGACAGGATCTGGAAACACCATATATTTT. Encoded protein: CSASRTGSGNTIYF.

V gene TRBV5-1 combines with J gene TRBJ1-4, with no clear D. This CDR3 is built from 19 residues. With 0 bases removed from V and 0 bases from J, the gap between germline ends came to 18 bases. Germline V gives CDR1 SGHRS, CDR2 YFSETQ. The DNA for the CDR3 is TGCGCCAGCAGCTTGGATGTTGGGCACTCATCCGCAACTAATGAAAAACTGTTTTTT. It encodes CASSLDVGHSSATNEKLFF. Supplemented by reference TRBV5-1 and TRBJ1-4, the full variable domain reads KAGVTQTPRYLIKTRGQQVTLSCSPISGHRSVSWYQQTPGQGLQFLFEYFSETQRNKGNFPGRFSGRQFSNSRSEMNVSTLELGDSALYLCASSLDVGHSSATNEKLFFGSGTQLSVL.

V gene TRBV5-1 combines with J gene TRBJ1-1, with 11 bases lining up with TRBD1. The CDR3 contains 15 residues. After removal of 0 bases from V and 6 bases from J, the junction contained 4 bases not matched to a gene. In germline, CDR1 is SGHRS, CDR2 YFSETQ. The CDR3 reads CASSLGDRGISEAFF. CDR3 in DNA: TGCGCCAGCAGCTTGGGGGACAGGGGGATATCTGAAGCTTTCTTT.

This clone was recorded a few times. This chain joins TRBV3-1 (or the pseudogene TRBV3-2) and TRBJ1-1, with TRBD1 matching 7 bases. This CDR3 spans 15 amino acids. Germline assignment: CDR1 LGHDT and CDR2 YNNKEL (reference sequence). The V gene end was trimmed by 4 bases and the J gene end by 1 base; junction bases not matched to a gene: 6. The CDR3 nucleotides read TGTGCCAGCAGCCTGCGGGGACAGTCGAACACTGAAGCTTTCTTT. It translates to CASSLRGQSNTEAFF.

The rearrangement uses TRBV5-8 and TRBJ1-5; 7 bases agree with TRBD1. Looked up from germline, CDR1 is SGHTS and CDR2 is YDEGEE. The CDR3 is 14 amino acids. V dropped 5 bases and J dropped 2; count of bases not matched to a gene: 4. In DNA form, the CDR3 reads TGTGCCAGCAGACAGGGGCTGGGCAATCAGCCCCAGCATTTT. Translated, it gives CASRQGLGNQPQHF.

The V call is TRBV3-1 (or the pseudogene TRBV3-2), the J call TRBJ1-4; 7 bases map to TRBD1. The V gene end was trimmed by 4 bases and the J gene end by 10 bases; junction bases not matched to a gene: 12. The length of the CDR3 is 15 residues. Germline values: CDR1 LGHDT, CDR2 YNNKEL (reference sequence). The CDR3 DNA reads TGTGCCAGCAGCCGCGGACAGGTAAACGGTCGAAAACTGTTTTTT. This translates into CASSRGQVNGRKLFF.

This rearrangement joins TRBV28 to TRBJ1-4, with 7 bases identical to TRBD1. The germline V gene encodes CDR1 MDHEN and CDR2 SYDVKM. The CDR3 has 15 residues. The J segment lost 2 bases and the V segment lost 2 bases, leaving 2 bases of the junction unmatched. CDR3 nucleotides: TGTGCCAGCAGTTTAGCAGGGGGGACTAATGAAAAACTGTTTTTT. This encodes CASSLAGGTNEKLFF.

The rearrangement uses TRBV25-1 and TRBJ1-2; D is undetermined. There are 11 residues in the CDR3. V was trimmed by 4 bases and J by 7 bases, leaving 7 bases between them. Germline lookup yields CDR1 MGHDK and CDR2 SYGVNS. DNA of the CDR3: TGTGCCAGCAGTGCGGGTCTTGGCTACACCTTC. Protein: CASSAGLGYTF.

The chain uses TRBV7-3 and TRBJ2-3; TRBD2 matches at 10 bases. V trimming: 0 bases; J trimming: 6 bases; junction bases outside the gene matches: 0. Germline V gene sequence: CDR1 SGHTA, CDR2 FQGTGA. This CDR3 contains 14 residues. DNA of the CDR3: TGTGCCAGCAGCTTAACTAGCGGGGGGGATACGCAGTATTTT. This sequence encodes CASSLTSGGDTQYF.

This chain links TRBV4-1 with TRBJ2-5; maybe TRBD2 (5 bases). Germline V gene data show CDR1 as MGHRA and CDR2 as YSYEKL. The CDR3 covers 16 residues. Trimming removed 1 base at V and 7 bases at J, with 19 bases between. CDR3 protein: CASSQGVLEIRGTQYF. The CDR3 DNA is TGCGCCAGCAGCCAAGGGGTACTAGAAATCCGGGGGACCCAGTACTTC.

The chain employs TRBV2 and TRBJ1-2, with 9 bases matching TRBD1. The CDR3 extends over 13 amino acids. Germline trimming cut 3 bases from V and 7 bases from J; bases unmatched to any gene: 3. CDR1 and CDR2 from the germline V gene are SNHLY and FYNNEI. CDR3 bases: TGTGCCAGCAGTGAGGGACAGGGTTCTGGCTACACCTTC. It translates to CASSEGQGSGYTF.

CDR3 amino acids: CASSGRTGNKGYGYTF. DNA of the CDR3: TGTGCCAGCAGCGGCCGGACAGGTAATAAGGGTTATGGCTACACCTTC. The chain combines TRBV3-1 (or the pseudogene TRBV3-2) with TRBJ1-2, with 7 bases identical to TRBD1. Trimming removed 5 bases from V and 5 bases from J; junction bases left unmatched: 14. CDR1 LGHDT and CDR2 YNNKEL come from the germline V gene (reference sequence). This CDR3 has 16 amino acids.

The rearrangement joins TRBV28 to TRBJ2-7; D is unclear. The germline V and J ends were trimmed by 6 bases and 8 bases, with 14 bases remaining between them. The CDR3 totals 12 residues. Germline V CDR1 and CDR2: MDHEN, SYDVKM. The CDR3 coding sequence is TGTGCCAGCAGCGTCGAGAACCTGCAGCAGTACTTC. It translates to CASSVENLQQYF.

The chain carries TRBV28 and TRBJ2-7, with 7 bases lining up with TRBD2. Germline assignment: CDR1 MDHEN and CDR2 SYDVKM. This CDR3 region has 15 residues. The ends lost 3 bases at V and 1 base at J; junction bases unmatched: 6. The CDR3 nucleotides are TGTGCCAGCAGTTTGGGAGGGGCCGGTTCCTACGAGCAGTACTTC. Translation gives CASSLGGAGSYEQYF.

This clone was counted a single time. The chain links TRBV30 to TRBJ1-2; a weak D match, TRBD1 (5 bases). V lost 4 bases and J lost 2, with 14 bases in between. CDR1 and CDR2 (germline): GTSNPN, SVGIG (reference sequence). This CDR3 spans 14 amino acids. The CDR3 sequence: CAWIWGSLNYGYTF. Written as DNA, the CDR3 is TGTGCCTGGATATGGGGCAGCTTGAACTATGGCTACACCTTC.

V gene TRBV19 combines with J gene TRBJ1-2, with TRBD1 as a possible D gene (6 bases). CDR3 length: 14 residues. V was trimmed by 3 bases and J by 7 bases, leaving 15 bases between them. CDR1 is LNHDA and CDR2 is SQIVND in the germline V gene (reference sequence). The CDR3 sequence: CASSIGGTPGGYTF. The DNA for the CDR3 is TGTGCCAGTAGTATTGGTGGGACACCGGGTGGCTACACCTTC.

The V call is TRBV5-4, the J call TRBJ1-1; tentatively, D is TRBD1 (5 bases). V lost 1 base to trimming and J lost 7 bases, with 11 bases between them. This CDR3 is built from 13 residues. Germline CDR1 and CDR2: SGHNT and YYREEE (reference sequence). The CDR3 region has the DNA TGTGCCAGCAGCTTGAAGGTGGGGGGTGAAGCTTTCTTT. It yields the protein CASSLKVGGEAFF.

The rearrangement uses TRBV5-1 and TRBJ2-3, with 8 bases fitting TRBD2. The germline gives CDR1 SGHRS, CDR2 YFSETQ. The CDR3 is 16 residues long. V was pared by 1 base and J by 0 bases, with 4 bases of the junction left unmatched. DNA of the CDR3: TGCGCCAGCAGCTTGTGGCCTAGCGGGAGCACAGATACGCAGTATTTT. Amino acid sequence: CASSLWPSGSTDTQYF.

This clone was seen once. The V gene is TRBV27, the J gene TRBJ1-1, with a possible D match to TRBD1 (6 bases). Trimming stripped 2 bases from V and 11 bases from J, with 21 bases between. This CDR3 has 15 amino acids. Germline lookup yields CDR1 MNHEY and CDR2 SMNVEV (reference sequence). CDR3: CASSLRTGNRLGAFF. In nucleotides, the CDR3 is TGTGCCAGCAGTTTAAGAACAGGGAACCGCCTAGGGGCTTTCTTT.